This is a list of T cell receptor beta chains from one sample in a study of Ad26.COV2.S vaccination and SARS-CoV-2 variants. TCRdb's table, derived via immunoSEQ multiplex PCR, lists solely in-frame clones and lacks some. Among around 500,000 clones, about 88% were seen once, and the ten largest hold 1.7%. The specimen was peripheral blood, collected in a trial of Ad26.COV2.S vaccine versus placebo. The receptors come from a person aged 18-65 years who received the Ad26.COV2.S COVID-19 vaccine or a placebo. CDR3s include the opening cysteine and the closing phenylalanine or tryptophan. D genes are given only for firm matches. Where a row states a size, it is once, few, many or the class of an expanded clone; other rows omit it.

CDR3nt: TGTGCCAGTAGTAATGTGGGCAGGGGGCGTTCTGGGGCCAACGTCCTGACTTTC
CDR3aa: CASSNVGRGRSGANVLTF
j_gene: TRBJ2-6
v_gene: TRBV19
abundance: .
d_gene: TRBD1

CDR3nt: TGTGCCAGCAGCTTGGGCCCCCAAAGCCTGAGCGGTTTGGGGGGCACTGAAGCTTTCTTT
CDR3aa: CASSLGPQSLSGLGGTEAFF
j_gene: TRBJ1-1
v_gene: TRBV5-4
abundance: .
d_gene: .

CDR3nt: TGTGCCAGCAGCTTATCCGGGGCTGGGGCCAACGTCCTGACTTTC
CDR3aa: CASSLSGAGANVLTF
j_gene: TRBJ2-6
v_gene: TRBV7-9
abundance: .
d_gene: .

CDR3nt: TGTGCCAGCAGCTTAGCAGGGAACATACCCAGCTACGAGCAGTACTTC
CDR3aa: CASSLAGNIPSYEQYF
j_gene: TRBJ2-7
v_gene: TRBV7-9
abundance: .
d_gene: .

CDR3nt: TGTGCCAGCAGCGCCACGGGACAGCGCAATCAGCCCCAGCATTTT
CDR3aa: CASSATGQRNQPQHF
j_gene: TRBJ1-5
v_gene: TRBV9
abundance: .
d_gene: TRBD1

CDR3nt: TGTGCCAGCTCACCATCAGGGGGTCTCTCCTACGAGCAGTACTTC
CDR3aa: CASSPSGGLSYEQYF
j_gene: TRBJ2-7
v_gene: TRBV18
abundance: .
d_gene: TRBD1

CDR3nt: TGTGCCAGCAGCTTAGTGGGGGGACTAGCGGGAGCTGAGCAGTACTTC
CDR3aa: CASSLVGGLAGAEQYF
j_gene: TRBJ2-7
v_gene: TRBV7-6
abundance: .
d_gene: TRBD2

CDR3nt: TGTGCCAGCAGTCCTCATTCTAACTATGGCTACACCTTC
CDR3aa: CASSPHSNYGYTF
j_gene: TRBJ1-2
v_gene: TRBV27
abundance: .
d_gene: .

CDR3nt: TGTGCCAGTAGTTTGGCAGTGGCCAATAAGCAGTTCTTC
CDR3aa: CASSLAVANKQFF
j_gene: TRBJ2-1
v_gene: TRBV19
abundance: .
d_gene: .

CDR3nt: TGTGCCAGTAGTATCAGCAGGTCTTACGGCTCACCCCTCCACTTT
CDR3aa: CASSISRSYGSPLHF
j_gene: TRBJ1-6
v_gene: TRBV19
abundance: .
d_gene: .

CDR3nt: TGTGCCACCGGAGACCGACGGTACAATGAGCAGTTCTTC
CDR3aa: CATGDRRYNEQFF
j_gene: TRBJ2-1
v_gene: TRBV24-1
abundance: .
d_gene: .

CDR3nt: TGTGCCATCAGTGAGGCGGACAGGGGGCCGTACGAGCAGTACTTC
CDR3aa: CAISEADRGPYEQYF
j_gene: TRBJ2-7
v_gene: TRBV10-3
abundance: .
d_gene: TRBD1

CDR3nt: TGTGCCAGCAGCGTAAGCGGACTCCCCCATGGGAATGAGCAGTTCTTC
CDR3aa: CASSVSGLPHGNEQFF
j_gene: TRBJ2-1
v_gene: TRBV9
abundance: .
d_gene: .

CDR3nt: TGTGCCAGCAGTGGGGACAACAAGACCCAGTACTTC
CDR3aa: CASSGDNKTQYF
j_gene: TRBJ2-5
v_gene: TRBV2
abundance: .
d_gene: .

CDR3nt: TGTGCCAGCTCCAGTAAGCTGAACACTGAAGCTTTCTTT
CDR3aa: CASSSKLNTEAFF
j_gene: TRBJ1-1
v_gene: TRBV6-5
abundance: .
d_gene: .

CDR3nt: TGTGCCACCCCGACAGGGGGGTCTAATGAAAAACTGTTTTTT
CDR3aa: CATPTGGSNEKLFF
j_gene: TRBJ1-4
v_gene: TRBV3-1/TRBV3-2
abundance: .
d_gene: TRBD1

CDR3nt: TGTGCCAGCATTAAGGCCAGGACAGGGGTGAGCACTGAAGCTTTCTTT
CDR3aa: CASIKARTGVSTEAFF
j_gene: TRBJ1-1
v_gene: TRBV28
abundance: .
d_gene: TRBD1

CDR3nt: TGTGCCAGCAGCCCTCGGGGGTTGAACACTGAAGCTTTCTTT
CDR3aa: CASSPRGLNTEAFF
j_gene: TRBJ1-1
v_gene: TRBV7-8
abundance: once
d_gene: .